Described below is a single TCR beta chain sequence and its context. Its antigen is unknown. Germline V gene data show CDR1 as SGHTA and CDR2 as FQGNSA. The J segment lost 6 bases and the V segment lost 5 bases, leaving 4 bases of the junction unmatched. The CDR3 is 14 residues long. The PCR had 60 Vbeta and 13 Jbeta primers. Sequencing was performed with immunoSEQ multiplex PCR; in TCRdb, only in-frame clones are kept and a portion is missing. This table has fewer than 140,000 clones, 65% to 75% appearing once. The data belong to a study of cytomegalovirus exposure and HLA in healthy donors. At the level of the study: Of over 350 genotyped donors, around 86% grouped in the Caucasian-associated ancestry cluster. Study-wide results and limits: It was shown in a later analysis that HLA-associated TCR beta chains were more clonally expanded than other, equally common chains. Associated with cytomegalovirus, according to the listing, were approximately 160 TCR beta chains. Several of the most significant clusters appeared, in a later analysis, to be linked to common viral pathogens.

The TCR sequence derives from a female donor in good health and CMV-seronegative. The sequenced material came from PBMCs. The V call is TRBV7-2, the J call TRBJ2-4; 10 bases are a match to TRBD1. The CDR3 here is CASSLTGGGNIQYF. Here the CDR3 DNA reads TGTGCCAGCAGCCTGACAGGGGGCGGAAACATTCAGTACTTC.